The 25 T cell receptor beta chains below all came from one sample that was sequenced in a study of T cells in women clearing cervical HPV infection. Only in-frame clones appear in the TCRdb table, and some are missing; sequencing was by immunoSEQ multiplex PCR. The sample is made up of about 32,000 clones, and the top ten hold roughly 4.2% of it. The sample comprised blood buffy coat. Receptor source: a woman between 18 and 70 years old with a cervical HPV16 infection that either progressed to CIN3+ or cleared (not recorded which).

About this clone: The read falls 3 residues short of the CDR3 end, and the missing part is taken from the germline J gene. V is TRBV5-1 and J is TRBJ2-3, with 8 bases lining up with TRBD1. V was clipped by 7 bases and J by 4 bases; unmatched bases: 8. CDR1 and CDR2 (germline): SGHRS, YFSETQ. The CDR3 length is 14 residues. The CDR3 protein is CASGRDRRSDTQYF. Partial CDR3 DNA: TGCGCCAGCGGACGGGACAGGAGGTCAGATACG.

Turning to this clone: The missing CDR3 end, 3 residues past where the read stops, is filled in from the germline J gene. V is TRBV29-1 and J is TRBJ2-7, with D unresolved. Trimming removed 7 bases from V and 0 bases from J, with 7 bases in between. From germline, CDR1 is SQVTM and CDR2 ANQGSEA. The CDR3 has 11 amino acids. The CDR3 sequence is CSAQVSYEQYF. The part of the CDR3 DNA that was read is TGCAGCGCCCAGGTCTCCTACGAG.

A note on this clone: The read ends 3 residues shy of where the CDR3 ends; the end is completed using the germline J gene. The genes are TRBV7-6 and TRBJ1-6; 8 bases fit TRBD1. V dropped 5 bases and J dropped 0; count of bases not matched to a gene: 3. CDR3 length: 16 residues. From germline, CDR1 is SGHVS and CDR2 FNYEAQ. The CDR3 loop reads CASSPTGGSYNSPLHF. The DNA read from the CDR3 is TGTGCCAGCAGCCCAACAGGGGGCTCCTATAATTCACCC.

About this clone itself: The read comes to an end 3 residues before the CDR3 does, leaving the germline J gene to fill in the end. The J gene is TRBJ2-4, the V gene TRBV12-3 or TRBV12-4; no reliable D call. The V gene lost 3 bases and the J gene lost 0 bases, with 9 bases spanning the gap. This CDR3 contains 15 residues. The CDR3 bases that were read are TGTGCCAGCAGTTTCGCTACCCTAGCCAAAAACATT. It is translated as CASSFATLAKNI. The full CDR3 protein reads CASSFATLAKNIQYF.

As concerns this clone: The read finishes 3 residues shy of the CDR3 end, and the germline J gene is used to complete it. This rearrangement joins TRBV6-2 or TRBV6-3 to TRBJ1-5, with D maybe TRBD1 (6 bases). The V end lost 2 bases, the J end lost 7 bases, and 12 bases lay between the germline ends. Germline V gene sequence: CDR1 MNHEY, CDR2 SVGEGT. The CDR3 spans 14 residues. This chain's CDR3 is CASSYGTGQQPQHF. The part of the CDR3 DNA that was read is TGTGCCAGCAGTTACGGTACAGGGCAACAGCCC.

In regard to this clone: The observed sequence ends 3 residues before the CDR3 terminus, with the missing tail filled in from the germline J gene. The chain couples TRBV19 to TRBJ2-4; 9 bases map to TRBD1. The CDR3 runs 14 residues. Germline V lookup: CDR1 LNHDA, CDR2 SQIVND (reference sequence). CDR3 DNA, as far as it was read: TGTGCCACCTCACCGGGACAGGGAGTTGTGGGT. Translation gives CATSPGQGVVG. The full CDR3 protein is CATSPGQGVVGQYF.

Comments on this clone: The CDR3 is cut off 3 residues early in the read; its end comes from the germline J gene. This chain connects TRBV5-1 to TRBJ2-7, with 7 bases matching TRBD1. The CDR3 covers 16 residues. V was clipped by 0 bases and J by 5 bases; unmatched bases: 11. Per germline, CDR1 SGHRS and CDR2 YFSETQ. CDR3 DNA, as far as it was read: TGCGCCAGCAGCTTGGCCGACAGGGAAGGGAAGAACGAG. Residues: CASSLADREGKNE. The whole CDR3 region reads CASSLADREGKNEQYF.

Remarks on this clone: The missing CDR3 end, 3 residues past where the read stops, is filled in from the germline J gene. V usage is TRBV19 and J usage is TRBJ2-5; D may be TRBD1 (6 bases). CDR1 is LNHDA and CDR2 is SQIVND in the germline V gene (reference sequence). With 5 bases removed from V and 5 bases from J, the gap between germline ends came to 21 bases. The CDR3 is made up of 16 amino acids. Partial CDR3 DNA: TGTGCCAGTAGTGTGACCGGGCGCAGGGGCGCGGAGACC. Translated, it gives CASSVTGRRGAET. The CDR3, in full, reads CASSVTGRRGAETQYF.

Points on this clone: The CDR3 end is not reached by the read, which stops 3 residues before it; the germline J gene fills it in. J is TRBJ1-3 and V is TRBV30; TRBD1 aligns across 10 bases. CDR1 GTSNPN and CDR2 SVGIG come from the germline V gene (reference sequence). Trimming cost V 5 bases and J 2 bases; bases outside gene matches: 0. The CDR3 loop spans 13 amino acids. CDR3 DNA (partial): TGTGCCTGGGGGACAGGGGCTGGAAACACC. This translates into CAWGTGAGNT. The entire CDR3 sequence reads CAWGTGAGNTIYF.

This clone registers medium-sized by frequency. The read ends 3 residues shy of where the CDR3 ends; the end is completed using the germline J gene. V is TRBV10-1 and J is TRBJ2-3, with 9 bases aligning to TRBD2. The CDR3 contains 14 residues. V lost 6 bases to trimming and J lost 6 bases; unmatched junction nucleotides: 7. From germline, CDR1 is WNHNN and CDR2 SYGVQD (reference sequence). CDR3 residues: CASRPGLASDTQYF. Incomplete CDR3 DNA: TGCGCCAGCAGACCGGGACTAGCTTCGGATACG.

Turning to this clone: The read is 3 residues too short to cover the CDR3 end, so that end is filled in from the germline J gene. The rearrangement joins TRBV6-2 or TRBV6-3 to TRBJ1-2; TRBD1 agrees at 10 bases. The CDR3 length is 13 residues. Germline V gene lookup returns CDR1 MNHEY and CDR2 SVGEGT. CDR3: CASRPGTGDTYTF. Partial CDR3 DNA: TGTGCCAGCAGGCCCGGGACAGGGGATACC.

To note about this clone: From the germline J gene comes the end of the CDR3, since the read stops 3 residues before it. V is TRBV24-1 and J is TRBJ2-1; TRBD2 matches 8 bases. J was trimmed by 2 bases and V by 3 bases; bases with no gene match: 5. This CDR3 comprises 16 residues. Germline CDR1 reads KGHDR; CDR2 reads SFDVKD. CDR3 protein: CATSDRTSPAYNEQFF. The sequenced CDR3 bases are TGTGCCACCAGTGATCGGACTAGCCCAGCCTACAATGAG.

Turning to this clone: Read sequence stops 3 residues before the CDR3 end, and the germline J gene provides the missing end. This sample also contains other DNA sequences that code for the same CDR3. The chain uses TRBV18 and TRBJ2-7; 9 bases are a match to TRBD1. Germline CDR1 is KGHSH and CDR2 is LQKENI. This CDR3 spans 15 amino acids. V shed 3 bases and J 3 bases; nucleotides not matched to a gene: 6. The CDR3 protein is CASSPTTGGFYEQYF. The sequenced part of the CDR3 DNA is TGTGCCAGCTCACCCACGACAGGGGGGTTCTACGAG.

For this clone: The read gets to within 3 residues of the CDR3 end, and the germline J gene fills in the rest. The chain is built from TRBV19 and TRBJ2-7; 7 bases agree with TRBD2. With V trimmed by 5 bases and J by 5 bases, 9 bases remained unmatched. Germline lookup yields CDR1 LNHDA and CDR2 SQIVND (reference sequence). The CDR3 has 14 residues. CDR3 sequence reads: CASSPRLATHEQYF. CDR3 DNA, as far as it was read: TGTGCCAGTAGTCCCAGACTAGCTACCCACGAG.

In regard to this clone: The observed sequence ends 3 residues before the CDR3 terminus, with the missing tail filled in from the germline J gene. This rearrangement joins TRBV14 to TRBJ1-2; D call uncertain. CDR3 length equals 13 residues. The V gene's germline CDR1 is SGHDN and CDR2 FVKESK. Trimming took off 0 bases at V and 4 bases at J, with 6 bases between the two ends. Partial CDR3 DNA: TGTGCCAGCAGCCAAGACTACAGCTATGGC. Translated, it gives CASSQDYSYG. In full, the CDR3 is CASSQDYSYGYTF.

The CDR3 sequence: CAWSGQGNTEAFF. The part of the CDR3 DNA that was read is TGTGCCTGGAGCGGACAGGGGAACACTGAA. The chain combines TRBV30 with TRBJ1-1, with 8 bases lining up with TRBD1. The CDR3 end is not reached by the read, which stops 3 residues before it; the germline J gene fills it in. The CDR3 has 13 amino acids. Germline values: CDR1 GTSNPN, CDR2 SVGIG (reference sequence). The junction had 1 base not matched to a gene; V was cut back by 3 bases and J by 1 base. Supplemented by reference TRBV30 and TRBJ1-1, the full variable domain reads SQTIHQWPATLVQPVGSPLSLECTVEGTSNPNLYWYRQAAGRGLQLLFYSVGIGQISSEVPQNLSASRPQDRQFILSSKKLLLSDSGFYLCAWSGQGNTEAFFGQGTRLTVV.

Concerning this clone: The read ends 3 residues shy of where the CDR3 ends; the end is completed using the germline J gene. The chain is built from TRBV12-3 or TRBV12-4 and TRBJ2-1, with TRBD2 matching over 7 bases. Losses at the gene ends were 1 base for V and 0 bases for J; bases not matched to a gene: 3. CDR3 length: 16 amino acids. Partial CDR3 DNA: TGTGCCAGCAGTTTAGGTGGGGGGGGCTCCTACAATGAG. Protein sequence: CASSLGGGGSYNE. From start to end, the CDR3 is CASSLGGGGSYNEQFF.

About this clone itself: The read finishes 3 residues shy of the CDR3 end, and the germline J gene is used to complete it. The V gene is TRBV19, the J gene TRBJ2-1; maybe TRBD1 (5 bases). CDR1 LNHDA and CDR2 SQIVND come from the germline V gene (reference sequence). The CDR3 contains 15 residues. The germline V and J ends were trimmed by 3 bases and 0 bases, with 9 bases remaining between them. The CDR3 protein is CASSITGVSYNEQFF. Incomplete CDR3 DNA: TGTGCCAGTAGTATCACAGGAGTCTCCTACAATGAG.

About this clone: The read terminates 3 residues ahead of where the CDR3 ends, so the germline J gene completes it. The chain combines TRBV6-2 or TRBV6-3 with TRBJ2-7; D is ambiguous. CDR3 length: 11 amino acids. Between the trimmed V and J ends, which lost 4 bases and 2 bases, there was a span of 3 bases. Germline values: CDR1 MNHEY, CDR2 SVGEGT. The CDR3 bases that were read are TGTGCCAGCAGTTCTGCCTACGAG. This codes for CASSSAYE. The entire CDR3 protein is CASSSAYEQYF.

As to this clone: The read ends 3 residues shy of where the CDR3 ends; the end is completed using the germline J gene. The chain has TRBV9 and TRBJ2-3; D is uncertain. Germline CDR1 SGDLS, CDR2 YYNGEE. The CDR3 is made up of 14 amino acids. V was trimmed by 3 bases and J by 2 bases, leaving 10 bases between them. CDR3 DNA (partial): TGTGCCAGCAGCGGACTCTCATTCACAGATACG. This sequence encodes CASSGLSFTDT. The complete CDR3 reads CASSGLSFTDTQYF.

Points on this clone: The observed sequence ends 3 residues before the CDR3 terminus, with the missing tail filled in from the germline J gene. The rearrangement links TRBV19 to TRBJ1-2; 8 nucleotides agree with TRBD1. CDR1 and CDR2 from the germline V gene are LNHDA and SQIVND (reference sequence). The CDR3 is 15 residues long. CDR3 region: CASSIDRTGKNIYTF. Incomplete CDR3 DNA: TGTGCCAGTAGTATAGACAGGACAGGGAAAAACATC.

About this clone itself: Read data end 3 residues before the CDR3 end; the end is taken from the germline J gene. This sequence joins TRBV6-2 or TRBV6-3 and TRBJ1-2; TRBD1 aligns across 7 bases. Germline-derived CDR1 and CDR2 are MNHEY and SVGEGT. This CDR3 comprises 15 residues. The part of the CDR3 DNA that was read is TGTGCCAGCAGCCAGGGACAGAGGAGCACAGATACC. Encoded protein: CASSQGQRSTDT. From start to end, the CDR3 is CASSQGQRSTDTYTF.

Turning to this clone: The sequenced fragment ends 3 residues before the CDR3 boundary, so the rest is inferred from the germline J gene. This rearrangement joins TRBV5-1 to TRBJ1-6, with 7 bases matching TRBD1. V lost 4 bases to trimming and J lost 7 bases; unmatched junction nucleotides: 8. The CDR3 contains 15 residues. Germline CDR1 reads SGHRS; CDR2 reads YFSETQ. CDR3 in amino acids: CASSRGGQPNSPLHF. The DNA read from the CDR3 is TGCGCCAGCAGCCGGGGGGGACAGCCGAATTCACCC. The variable domain in full, completed from reference TRBV5-1 and TRBJ1-6, reads KAGVTQTPRYLIKTRGQQVTLSCSPISGHRSVSWYQQTPGQGLQFLFEYFSETQRNKGNFPGRFSGRQFSNSRSEMNVSTLELGDSALYLCASSRGGQPNSPLHFGNGTRLTVT.

Turning to this clone: The read falls 3 residues short of the CDR3 end, and the missing part is taken from the germline J gene. The chain has TRBV29-1 and TRBJ1-2; possibly TRBD1 for D (5 bases). The germline CDR1 and CDR2 sequences are SQVTM and ANQGSEA. CDR3 length equals 14 residues. The CDR3 bases that were read are TGCAGCGTTGCAGGGACTAGCGACTTCTACGAC. Translating gives CSVAGTSDFYD. The complete CDR3 sequence is CSVAGTSDFYDYTF.

Concerning this clone itself: The read stops 3 residues short of the end of the CDR3; the missing end is completed from the germline J gene. V is TRBV5-1 and J is TRBJ2-1; 10 nucleotides agree with TRBD2. V was clipped by 5 bases and J by 7 bases; unmatched bases: 6. The CDR3 consists of 14 residues. Germline V CDR1 and CDR2: SGHRS, YFSETQ. CDR3 DNA, as far as it was read: TGCGCCAGCAGTCGGCTAGCGGGAGAGAATGAG. Encoded protein: CASSRLAGENE. The complete CDR3 reads CASSRLAGENEQFF. The full variable domain, completed using reference TRBV5-1 and TRBJ2-1, is KAGVTQTPRYLIKTRGQQVTLSCSPISGHRSVSWYQQTPGQGLQFLFEYFSETQRNKGNFPGRFSGRQFSNSRSEMNVSTLELGDSALYLCASSRLAGENEQFFGPGTRLTVL.